A single sample is the source of the 30 T cell receptor beta chains below, sequenced in a study of CD8 T cells in Susac syndrome (dated by TCRdb to between 2019 and 2020). Library preparation was by the immunoSEQ multiplex PCR assay. RNA was extracted with the RNeasy kit and roughly 0.45 to 1 ug was reverse transcribed using random hexamers. Using fastp at Q25 and MiXCR, TCRdb reprocessed the public reads and kept productive beta chains. One record per CDR3 amino acid sequence lists the most common genes and DNA. For this sample there are 250,000 or so distinct CDR3 sequences; 85% to 95% appear just once. The ten most abundant clones make up approximately 0.072% of the sample. The sequencing sample was made of CD4+ T cells from PBMCs. The receptors were gathered from a human donor with multiple sclerosis.

This rearrangement joins TRBV7-9 to TRBJ2-7; 7 bases align to TRBD2. The CDR3 contains 13 residues. V lost 5 bases, J lost 6 bases, and 7 bases stayed unmatched. Germline V lookup: CDR1 SEHNR, CDR2 FQNEAQ (reference sequence). CDR3 protein: CASSALGGPEQYV. Here the CDR3 DNA reads TGTGCCAGCAGCGCACTGGGAGGGCCCGAGCAGTACGTC.

The chain links TRBV6-6 to TRBJ2-5; D gene uncertain. Germline V gene data show CDR1 as MNHNY and CDR2 as SVGAGI (reference sequence). Deletions cut 6 bases from V and 7 bases from J, with 12 bases between. This CDR3 region has 12 residues. The CDR3: CASSVSMGTQYF. The CDR3 bases are TGTGCCAGCAGCGTTAGCATGGGGACCCAGTACTTC.

The rearrangement links TRBV25-1 to TRBJ1-3; 8 bases are shared with TRBD1. Trimming took 6 bases from V and 2 from J; bases not matched to a gene: 3. The CDR3 has 14 amino acids. Germline CDR1 is MGHDK and CDR2 is SYGVNS. The CDR3 protein is CASRDRAPGNTIYF. The DNA for the CDR3 is TGTGCCAGCAGGGACAGGGCGCCTGGAAACACCATATATTTT.

J is TRBJ2-3 and V is TRBV24-1, with TRBD1 identical over 8 bases. The germline V gene encodes CDR1 KGHDR and CDR2 SFDVKD. V dropped 5 bases and J dropped 3; count of bases not matched to a gene: 6. The CDR3 is 15 residues long. CDR3 loop: CATSGRGLLTDTQYF. In DNA, the CDR3 is TGTGCCACCAGTGGCAGGGGGCTGTTAACAGATACGCAGTATTTT.

The rearrangement joins TRBV6-5 to TRBJ2-7; D is possibly TRBD1 or TRBD2 (5 bases each). Germline lookup yields CDR1 MNHEY and CDR2 SVGAGI. Trimming took off 8 bases at V and 6 bases at J, with 20 bases between the two ends. The CDR3 is 14 residues long. The CDR3 loop reads CASAAYPNGGEQYF. Written as DNA, the CDR3 is TGTGCCAGCGCAGCCTATCCGAATGGGGGCGAGCAGTACTTC.

The chain uses TRBV24-1 and TRBJ2-5; D not certain. The germline V gene encodes CDR1 KGHDR and CDR2 SFDVKD. CDR3 length: 11 residues. V was cut by 3 bases and J by 5 bases, with 3 bases left in between. The DNA for the CDR3 is TGTGCCACCAGTGATAGGGAGACCCAGTACTTC. It specifies CATSDRETQYF.

This clonotype was found once. The chain links TRBV12-3 or TRBV12-4 to TRBJ2-3; D may be TRBD1 or TRBD2 (5 bases each). This CDR3 spans 14 amino acids. V lost 3 bases and J 6 bases, leaving 13 bases between the germline ends. CDR3: CASSLTGRIDTQYF. The DNA of the CDR3 is TGTGCCAGCAGTTTGACGGGGCGCATTGATACGCAGTATTTT.

The chain employs TRBV28 and TRBJ1-2; TRBD1 agrees at 7 bases. This CDR3 has 15 amino acids. V shed 5 bases and J 0 bases; nucleotides not matched to a gene: 6. CDR1 and CDR2 (germline): MDHEN, SYDVKM. The CDR3 loop reads CASSRDSSANYGYTF. CDR3 bases: TGTGCCAGCAGTCGGGACAGCTCAGCTAACTATGGCTACACCTTC.

The chain couples TRBV7-9 to TRBJ2-1; D call uncertain. Germline loops: CDR1 SEHNR, CDR2 FQNEAQ (reference sequence). Trimming took 2 bases from V and 2 from J, leaving 10 bases between them. This CDR3 spans 15 amino acids. The CDR3 sequence: CASSLSRAAYNEQFF. The CDR3 DNA follows: TGTGCCAGCAGCTTAAGTCGGGCAGCCTACAATGAGCAGTTCTTC.

This chain links TRBV27 with TRBJ2-7, with D uncertain. CDR3 length: 13 amino acids. The V gene's germline CDR1 is MNHEY and CDR2 SMNVEV (reference sequence). V was pared by 7 bases and J by 6 bases, with 16 bases between. The CDR3 loop reads CASKSNLGSEQYF. The CDR3 DNA is TGTGCCAGCAAGAGTAACCTTGGGTCCGAGCAGTACTTC.

This chain connects TRBV28 to TRBJ2-7; D ambiguous. The CDR3 consists of 14 residues. V lost 7 bases, J lost 2 bases, and 15 bases lay in between. The germline V gene has CDR1 MDHEN and CDR2 SYDVKM. The CDR3 DNA sequence: TGTGCCAGCACCATAAATCCCCTGGCCTACGAGCAGTACTTC. It translates to CASTINPLAYEQYF.

The chain couples TRBV4-1 to TRBJ2-5; D not resolved. Trimming took off 3 bases at V and 5 bases at J, with 10 bases between the two ends. From germline, CDR1 is MGHRA and CDR2 YSYEKL. The CDR3 consists of 13 residues. CDR3 sequence (DNA): TGCGCCAGCAGCCACGTAATGGTGGAGACCCAGTACTTC. This gives the protein CASSHVMVETQYF.

The chain employs TRBV28 and TRBJ2-5; 8 positions agree with TRBD2. The junction had 15 bases not matched to a gene; V was cut back by 5 bases and J by 4 bases. CDR3 length: 17 residues. CDR1 is MDHEN, CDR2 SYDVKM, per germline. In nucleotides, the CDR3 is TGTGCCAGCAGTGCCCTCCGGGGGGGATCGGGGGGAGAGACCCAGTACTTC. Its translation: CASSALRGGSGGETQYF.

The table lists this clonotype with a count of one. The rearrangement uses TRBV6-5 and TRBJ2-5; no reliable D call. Germline CDR1 reads MNHEY; CDR2 reads SVGAGI. CDR3 length: 17 amino acids. Trimming cost V 1 base and J 1 base, with 16 bases left between them. CDR3 nucleotides: TGTGCCAGCAGTTACTTTAGCCTACAGACGGGCCAAGAGACCCAGTACTTC. Amino acids: CASSYFSLQTGQETQYF.

The V and J genes are TRBV18 and TRBJ1-1; TRBD1 matches 9 bases. V was clipped by 6 bases and J by 7 bases; unmatched bases: 12. Germline V gene lookup returns CDR1 KGHSH and CDR2 LQKENI. CDR3 length equals 15 residues. The CDR3 is CASSPNRGRDGEAFF. The CDR3 bases are TGTGCCAGCTCGCCTAACAGGGGGCGGGATGGTGAAGCTTTCTTT.

The rearrangement links TRBV30 to TRBJ2-3, with D perhaps TRBD1 (5 bases). CDR3 size: 13 residues. Germline V lookup: CDR1 GTSNPN, CDR2 SVGIG (reference sequence). The V end lost 4 bases, the J end lost 3 bases, and 11 bases lay between the germline ends. CDR3 coding DNA: TGTGCCTGGAATCAGAAGGGGACAGATACGCAGTATTTT. Its protein is CAWNQKGTDTQYF.

This clonotype was recorded once. The chain's CDR3 is CAWSVGDRLPNQPQHF. As DNA, the CDR3 is TGTGCCTGGAGTGTGGGGGACAGACTACCGAATCAGCCCCAGCATTTT. The chain is built from TRBV30 and TRBJ1-5; 7 nucleotides line up with TRBD1. This CDR3 is built from 16 residues. CDR1 is GTSNPN and CDR2 is SVGIG in the germline V gene (reference sequence). J lost 4 bases, V lost 0 bases, and 9 bases had no gene match.

This rearrangement joins TRBV2 to TRBJ1-2; unclear D gene. The length of the CDR3 is 11 residues. V gave up 5 bases and J gave up 8 bases, with 9 bases separating them. CDR1 is SNHLY and CDR2 is FYNNEI in the germline V gene. Written as DNA, the CDR3 is TGTGCCAGCAGTTTCGCCGGAGGCTACACCTTC. Its protein product is CASSFAGGYTF.

The V call is TRBV30, the J call TRBJ1-5, with TRBD1 as a possible D gene (6 bases). The CDR3 length is 13 residues. V lost 2 bases and J 5 bases, leaving 10 bases between the germline ends. Germline-derived CDR1 and CDR2 are GTSNPN and SVGIG (reference sequence). This CDR3 reads CAWSRGADQPQHF. The CDR3 DNA reads as TGTGCCTGGAGTAGGGGGGCCGATCAGCCCCAGCATTTT.

A few counts support this clonotype. The genes are TRBV29-1 and TRBJ2-7; D could derive from TRBD1 or TRBD2 (5 bases each). There are 12 residues in the CDR3. V was clipped by 7 bases and J by 6 bases, with 16 bases between them. Germline CDR1 and CDR2: SQVTM and ANQGSEA. The CDR3 nucleotides are TGCAGCGGGGGCGCAGGGACGGGCGAGCAGTACTTC. Residues: CSGGAGTGEQYF.

The V call is TRBV9, the J call TRBJ1-2, with 9 bases identical to TRBD1. CDR1 and CDR2 (germline): SGDLS, YYNGEE. The CDR3 totals 14 residues. With V trimmed by 6 bases and J by 5 bases, 8 bases remained unmatched. CDR3 sequence: CASTRDRANYGYTF. DNA for the CDR3: TGTGCCAGCACCCGGGACAGGGCAAATTATGGCTACACCTTC.

The rearrangement uses TRBV29-1 and TRBJ2-7; a weak D match, TRBD2 (6 bases). Trimming pared 6 bases from V and 7 bases from J, leaving 19 bases between. CDR3 length: 13 amino acids. In germline, CDR1 is SQVTM, CDR2 ANQGSEA. The CDR3 bases are TGCAGCGTGCGGACGGGCCTTCGGGGGGAGCAGTACGTC. This sequence encodes CSVRTGLRGEQYV.

The chain couples TRBV27 to TRBJ1-1; the D gene is possibly TRBD1 (5 bases). This CDR3 region has 15 residues. Germline-derived CDR1 and CDR2 are MNHEY and SMNVEV (reference sequence). V lost 3 bases and J lost 0, with 11 bases in between. CDR3 DNA sequence: TGTGCCAGCAGTTTGACCGGGGCCCTGAACACTGAAGCTTTCTTT. Residues: CASSLTGALNTEAFF.

V usage is TRBV29-1 and J usage is TRBJ2-2; no clear D gene. Germline values: CDR1 SQVTM, CDR2 ANQGSEA. V lost 7 bases and J lost 1, with 10 bases in between. This CDR3 has 13 amino acids. CDR3 in DNA: TGCAGCGCAGGCAAGGGGAACACCGGGGAGCTGTTTTTT. It codes for CSAGKGNTGELFF.

The chain joins TRBV5-6 to TRBJ1-1; D not resolved. The V gene's germline CDR1 is SGHDT and CDR2 YYEEEE. This CDR3 has 17 residues. V dropped 1 base and J dropped 6 bases, with 22 bases sitting between them. The DNA for the CDR3 is TGTGCCAGCAGCTTGTCCCGTCTCTACACCGGGAGGCCTGAAGCTTTCTTT. Translating it yields CASSLSRLYTGRPEAFF.

The rearrangement joins TRBV11-1 to TRBJ1-1; no reliable D call. Germline CDR1 is SGHAT and CDR2 is FQDESV (reference sequence). CDR3 length equals 13 residues. Trimming took off 5 bases at V and 3 bases at J, with 10 bases between the two ends. CDR3 coding DNA: TGTGCCAGCAGCCCTGAAACTTACACTGAAGCTTTCTTT. Protein sequence: CASSPETYTEAFF.

The chain joins TRBV9 to TRBJ2-3, with 14 bases fitting TRBD2. The germline gives CDR1 SGDLS, CDR2 YYNGEE. The CDR3 runs 14 residues. V lost 4 bases and J lost 9; bases outside the gene matches: 4. Here the CDR3 DNA reads TGTGCCAGCAGCATGGGACTAGCGGGAGACACGCAGTATTTT. Protein sequence: CASSMGLAGDTQYF.

The chain is built from TRBV5-1 and TRBJ1-2, with 7 bases that match TRBD1. The V gene's germline CDR1 is SGHRS and CDR2 YFSETQ. V trimming: 0 bases; J trimming: 6 bases; junction bases outside the gene matches: 2. The CDR3 covers 13 residues. The CDR3 sequence is CASSLVGGDGYTF. For the CDR3, the DNA is TGCGCCAGCAGCTTGGTAGGGGGCGATGGCTACACCTTC. Filled out from reference TRBV5-1 and TRBJ1-2, the complete variable domain reads KAGVTQTPRYLIKTRGQQVTLSCSPISGHRSVSWYQQTPGQGLQFLFEYFSETQRNKGNFPGRFSGRQFSNSRSEMNVSTLELGDSALYLCASSLVGGDGYTFGSGTRLTVV.

This clonotype is a singleton in its sample. The chain links TRBV14 to TRBJ1-2; D is unresolved. The CDR3 spans 13 residues. The V end was cut by 5 bases, the J end by 4 bases, with 11 bases between. CDR1 and CDR2 from the germline V gene are SGHDN and FVKESK. The CDR3 loop reads CASSATPGYGYTF. CDR3 DNA sequence: TGTGCCAGCAGCGCGACTCCGGGCTATGGCTACACCTTC.

The chain uses TRBV30 and TRBJ2-7; D gene uncertain. CDR3 length: 14 residues. V shed 3 bases and J shed 0 bases, with 12 bases lying between them. Germline V lookup: CDR1 GTSNPN, CDR2 SVGIG (reference sequence). CDR3 nucleotides: TGTGCCTGGAGGAGACGAAGGAGCTCCTACGAGCAGTACTTC. Translated, it gives CAWRRRRSSYEQYF.